The 7 T cell receptor beta chains reported below all come from one sample, sequenced in a study of shared clonotypes between healthy human individuals. The assay was immunoSEQ multiplex PCR, and TCRdb's table has in-frame clones only and misses some. The profile covers about 1 million clones, with about three quarters appearing a single time and around 1.5% taken by the ten largest. Input material: memory CD4+ T cells sorted from blood. Noted subset: CD45RA-negative fraction. Receptor source: a man between 18 and 29 years old in good health.

This clone was recorded once. This chain connects TRBV30 to TRBJ2-1, with D hard to call. The germline V gene encodes CDR1 GTSNPN and CDR2 SVGIG (reference sequence). The CDR3 runs 15 residues. V gave up 3 bases and J gave up 0 bases, with 12 bases separating them. In nucleotides, the CDR3 is TGTGCCTGGAGACCGTGGGGTAGCTCCTACAATGAGCAGTTCTTC. It yields the protein CAWRPWGSSYNEQFF.

The chain uses TRBV4-2 and TRBJ1-3; tentatively, D is TRBD1 (6 bases). Germline-derived CDR1 and CDR2 are LGHNA and YNFKEQ. Trimming left V 0 bases short and J 1 base short, with 10 bases between. The length of the CDR3 is 16 residues. The CDR3 nucleotides are TGTGCCAGCAGCCAAGAGGGGGCAGATTCTGGAAACACCATATATTTT. Translated: CASSQEGADSGNTIYF.

V is TRBV6-5 and J is TRBJ1-3; TRBD1 matches 8 bases. Germline CDR1 and CDR2: MNHEY and SVGAGI. The V segment lost 7 bases and the J segment 4 bases; nucleotides outside the gene matches: 6. This CDR3 region has 14 residues. CDR3 sequence reads: CASIQGAGGNTIYF. The CDR3 coding sequence is TGTGCCAGCATCCAGGGGGCAGGAGGAAACACCATATATTTT.

The chain couples TRBV6-5 to TRBJ2-7; maybe TRBD1 (5 bases). The CDR3 is 14 residues long. In germline, CDR1 is MNHEY, CDR2 SVGAGI. Trimming stripped 5 bases from V and 6 bases from J, with 17 bases between. The CDR3 DNA is TGTGCCAGCAGTACGACCACAGGATCCCCCGAGCAGTACTTC. This gives the protein CASSTTTGSPEQYF.

A single count supports this clone. This chain links TRBV18 with TRBJ2-7; no firm D call. The CDR3 has 14 amino acids. Germline V lookup: CDR1 KGHSH, CDR2 LQKENI. V lost 0 bases, J lost 1 base, and 7 bases lay in between. The CDR3 coding sequence is TGTGCCAGCTCACCACCGGGGAATTCCTACGAGCAGTACTTC. Translated, it gives CASSPPGNSYEQYF. Drawing the rest from reference TRBV18 and TRBJ2-7, the complete variable domain is NAGVMQNPRHLVRRRGQEARLRCSPMKGHSHVYWYRQLPEEGLKFMVYLQKENIIDESGMPKERFSAEFPKEGPSILRIQQVVRGDSAAYFCASSPPGNSYEQYFGPGTRLTVT.

The V and J genes are TRBV13 and TRBJ2-4; D not resolved. CDR3 length: 16 amino acids. Germline V gives CDR1 PRHDT, CDR2 FYEKMQ (reference sequence). With 5 bases removed from V and 6 bases from J, the gap between germline ends came to 20 bases. CDR3 coding DNA: TGTGCCAGCAGCCTATCGCAGACTGCAAAGGGAAACATTCAGTACTTC. It yields the protein CASSLSQTAKGNIQYF.

The chain couples TRBV25-1 to TRBJ2-5, with a tentative D call TRBD2 (6 bases). This CDR3 has 11 residues. Germline V gene data show CDR1 as MGHDK and CDR2 as SYGVNS. The CDR3 nucleotides are TGTGGTACGGGGGTTAAAGAGACCCAGTACTTC. Amino acids: CGTGVKETQYF.